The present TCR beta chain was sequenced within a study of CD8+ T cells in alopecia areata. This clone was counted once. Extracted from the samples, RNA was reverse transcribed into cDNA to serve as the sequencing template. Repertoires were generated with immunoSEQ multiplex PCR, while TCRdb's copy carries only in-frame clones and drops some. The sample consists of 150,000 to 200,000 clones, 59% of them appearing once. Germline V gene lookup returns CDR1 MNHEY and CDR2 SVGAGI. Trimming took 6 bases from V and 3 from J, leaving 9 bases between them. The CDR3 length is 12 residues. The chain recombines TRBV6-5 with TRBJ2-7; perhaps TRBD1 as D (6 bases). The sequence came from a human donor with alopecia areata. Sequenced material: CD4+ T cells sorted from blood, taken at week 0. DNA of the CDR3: TGTGCCAGCAGACAGGGTGACTACGAGCAGTACTTC. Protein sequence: CASRQGDYEQYF.